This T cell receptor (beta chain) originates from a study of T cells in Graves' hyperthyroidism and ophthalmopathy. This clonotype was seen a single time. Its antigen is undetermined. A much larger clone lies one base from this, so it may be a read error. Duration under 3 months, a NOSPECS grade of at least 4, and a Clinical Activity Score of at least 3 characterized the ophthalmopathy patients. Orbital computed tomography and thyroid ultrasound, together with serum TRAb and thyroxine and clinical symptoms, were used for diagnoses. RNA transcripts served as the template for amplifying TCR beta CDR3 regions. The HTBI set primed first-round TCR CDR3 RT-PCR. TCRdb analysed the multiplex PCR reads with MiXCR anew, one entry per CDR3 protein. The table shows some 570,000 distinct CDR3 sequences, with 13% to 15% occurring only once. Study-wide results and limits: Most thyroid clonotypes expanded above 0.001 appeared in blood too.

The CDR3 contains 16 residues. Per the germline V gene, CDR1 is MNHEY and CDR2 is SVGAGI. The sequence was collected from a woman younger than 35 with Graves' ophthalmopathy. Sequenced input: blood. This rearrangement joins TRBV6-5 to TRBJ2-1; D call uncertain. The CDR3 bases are TGTGCCAGCAGTTACTCTTTGATGAGCTCCTACAATGAGCCGTTCTTC. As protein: CASSYSLMSSYNEPFF.